This paragraph covers one T cell receptor beta chain sequence. The target of this receptor is not known. Nothing much larger sits one base from this clone, and base qualities are not available. The same CDR3 also results from other DNA sequences found in this sample. The time point label, as the study defines it: sample from adult after SARS-CoV-2 infection, after symptom onset. A couple of convalescent COVID-19 patients, sampled after symptom onset from adults with prior SARS-CoV-2 infection, were also TCR-sequenced for comparison. The CDR3 regions of human TCRbeta chains were analyzed by immunosequencing. In the authors' own workflow: TCRs in the repertoires were matched against a reference library of SARS-CoV-2-specific TCRs that had been generated with the MIRA antigen-specificity platform. Breadth meant the fraction of unique TCRs that were SARS-CoV-2-associated, whereas depth meant the fraction of total T cells that were SARS-CoV-2-associated. Using the MIRA data, every spike-specific TCR was mapped to the spike region that the TCR reacted to and assigned to either a CD4 or a CD8 class. Log10-transformed breadth and depth values were compared by one-way ANOVA with Sidak's multiple comparisons tests. TCRdb's version of the immuneACCESS table is confined to in-frame rearrangements and falls short of the full clone set. An unresolved V gene accounts for under half of the shortfall where checked; the remainder is of unknown origin. The V and J calls and clone size are taken from that table; D and trimming were inferred from the DNA. The sample data list over 120,000 clones, and around 92% of these were observed just once. The ten top clones hold approximately 12% of the sample.

The entry originates in a study of T cell responses to AZD1222 COVID-19 vaccine (dated by TCRdb to about 2021). Study-level background: A total of 233 trial participants underwent TCR sequencing, of whom nearly 210 had received two doses of AZD1222 and around 26 had received two doses of the MenACWY control vaccine. Trial participants were enrolled by age into 18-55, 56-69 and 70-plus year subgroups, with around 150, 28 and 57 TCR-sequenced participants respectively.

V is reduced by 0 bases and J by 0 bases, leaving a spacing of 6 bases between them. The CDR3 holds 15 amino acids from the cysteine to the phenylalanine. This entry keeps only the CDR3 DNA: 45 bases, framed from base 1. CDR1 and CDR2 are drawn from the germline V gene: SGHRS, YFSETQ. Study-wide conclusions, independent of this receptor: Because no day 14 peak-response samples were available, the repertoires could be characterized only after the peak T cell response. Only five to seven AZD1222 recipients were SARS-CoV-2 seropositive at baseline, limiting conclusions about previously exposed vaccinees. Participants were mostly white British and included more females than males, and it was suggested by the authors that clonal diversity may have been underestimated. The 56-69-year group was small, and its depth increase did not reach significance, likely because of low power. A significant rise in spike-specific TCR breadth and depth was observed after two AZD1222 doses relative to day 0 and relative to MenACWY recipients. Epitopes outside the regions mutated in the B.1.351 and B.1.1.7 variants were reportedly recognized by nearly half of the unique spike-specific TCRs. The whole spike protein was spanned by vaccine-associated CD4 TCRs, and dominant responses were seen in regions 160-218 and 743-854.

The V and J genes are TRBV5-1 and TRBJ2-2; there is no confident call for the D gene. The receptor comes from an adult who had recovered from COVID-19. The sample consisted of peripheral blood, taken after recovery from COVID-19. The nucleotides are TGCGCCAGCAGCTTGGGACGGTCGAACACCGGGGAGCTGTTTTTT. It translates to CASSLGRSNTGELFF. Supplemented by the reference TRBV5-1 and TRBJ2-2 proteins around the CDR3, the complete variable domain is KAGVTQTPRYLIKTRGQQVTLSCSPISGHRSVSWYQQTPGQGLQFLFEYFSETQRNKGNFPGRFSGRQFSNSRSEMNVSTLELGDSALYLCASSLGRSNTGELFFGEGSRLTVL.